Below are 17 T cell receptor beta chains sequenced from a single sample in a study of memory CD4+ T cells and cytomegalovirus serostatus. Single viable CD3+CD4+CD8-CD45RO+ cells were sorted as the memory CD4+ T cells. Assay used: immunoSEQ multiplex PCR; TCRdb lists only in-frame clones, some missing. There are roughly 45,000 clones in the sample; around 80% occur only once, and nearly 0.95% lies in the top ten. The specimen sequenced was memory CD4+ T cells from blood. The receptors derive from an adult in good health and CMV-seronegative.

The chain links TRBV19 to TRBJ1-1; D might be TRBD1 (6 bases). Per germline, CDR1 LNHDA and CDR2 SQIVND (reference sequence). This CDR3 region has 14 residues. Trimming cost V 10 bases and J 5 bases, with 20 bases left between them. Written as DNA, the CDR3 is TGTGCCACCCAAGACCTGGGAGGGGGAACTGAAGCTTTCTTT. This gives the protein CATQDLGGGTEAFF.

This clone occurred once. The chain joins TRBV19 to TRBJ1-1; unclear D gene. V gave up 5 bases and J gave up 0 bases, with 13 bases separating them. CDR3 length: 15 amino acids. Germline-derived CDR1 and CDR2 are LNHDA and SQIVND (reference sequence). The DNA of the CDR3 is TGTGCCAGTAGTCCAGAATCGGCGGTGAACACTGAAGCTTTCTTT. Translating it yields CASSPESAVNTEAFF.

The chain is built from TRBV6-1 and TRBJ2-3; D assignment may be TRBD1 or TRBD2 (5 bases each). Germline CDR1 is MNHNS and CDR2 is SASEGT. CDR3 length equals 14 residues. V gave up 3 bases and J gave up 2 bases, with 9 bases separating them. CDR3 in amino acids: CASSEGRLTDTQYF. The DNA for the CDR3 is TGTGCCAGCAGTGAGGGACGCCTCACAGATACGCAGTATTTT.

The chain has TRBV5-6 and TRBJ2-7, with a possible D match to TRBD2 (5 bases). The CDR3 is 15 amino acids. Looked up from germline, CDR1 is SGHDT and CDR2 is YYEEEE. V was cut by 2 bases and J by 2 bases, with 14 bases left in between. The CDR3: CASSLFGMAAYEQYF. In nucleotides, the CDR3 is TGTGCCAGCAGCTTATTCGGGATGGCGGCCTACGAGCAGTACTTC.

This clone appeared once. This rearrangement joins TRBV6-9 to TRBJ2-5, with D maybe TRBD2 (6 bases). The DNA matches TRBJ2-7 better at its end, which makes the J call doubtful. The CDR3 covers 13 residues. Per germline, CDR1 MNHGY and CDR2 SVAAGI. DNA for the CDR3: TGTGCCAGCACCCCCGATAAGGAGGGCGAGCAGTACTTC. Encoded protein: CASTPDKEGEQYF.

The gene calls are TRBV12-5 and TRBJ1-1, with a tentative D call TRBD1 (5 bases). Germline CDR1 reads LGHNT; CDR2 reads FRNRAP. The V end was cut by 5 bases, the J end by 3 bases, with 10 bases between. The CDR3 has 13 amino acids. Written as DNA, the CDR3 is TGTGCTAGTGGTCTGGGGGGGGACACTGAAGCTTTCTTT. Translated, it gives CASGLGGDTEAFF.

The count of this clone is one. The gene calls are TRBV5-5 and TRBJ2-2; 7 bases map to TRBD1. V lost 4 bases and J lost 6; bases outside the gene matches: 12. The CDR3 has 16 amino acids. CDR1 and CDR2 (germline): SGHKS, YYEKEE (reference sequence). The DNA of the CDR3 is TGTGCCAGCAGCCCTCTGGGGACAGATATTCCCGGGGAGCTGTTTTTT. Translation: CASSPLGTDIPGELFF.

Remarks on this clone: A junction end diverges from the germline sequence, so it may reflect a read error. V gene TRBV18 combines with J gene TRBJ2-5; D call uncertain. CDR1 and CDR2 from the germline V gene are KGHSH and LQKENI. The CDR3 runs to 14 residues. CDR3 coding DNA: TGTGCCAGCTCACCAGAGGTGTACCAAGAGACCCGGTACTTC. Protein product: CASSPEVYQETRYF.

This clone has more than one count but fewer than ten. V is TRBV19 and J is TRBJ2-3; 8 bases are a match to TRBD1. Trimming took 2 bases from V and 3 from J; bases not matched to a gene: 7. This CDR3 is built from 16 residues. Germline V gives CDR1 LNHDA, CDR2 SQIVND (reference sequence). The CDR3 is CASSISRTGTTDTQYF. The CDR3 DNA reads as TGTGCCAGTAGTATATCCCGGACAGGGACGACAGATACGCAGTATTTT.

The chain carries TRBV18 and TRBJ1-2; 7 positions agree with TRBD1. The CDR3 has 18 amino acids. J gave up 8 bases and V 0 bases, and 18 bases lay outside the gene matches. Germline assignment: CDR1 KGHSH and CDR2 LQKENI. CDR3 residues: CASSPPSKGAMRGLGYTF. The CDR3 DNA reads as TGTGCCAGCTCACCACCCAGCAAGGGGGCGATGCGAGGGCTGGGCTACACCTTC.

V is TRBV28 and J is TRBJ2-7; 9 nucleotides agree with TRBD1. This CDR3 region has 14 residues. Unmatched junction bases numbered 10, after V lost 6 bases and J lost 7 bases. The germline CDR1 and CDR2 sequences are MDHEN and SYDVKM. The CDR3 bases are TGTGCCAGCAGAAGACAGGGGGGGGACTGGGAGCAGTACTTC. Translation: CASRRQGGDWEQYF.

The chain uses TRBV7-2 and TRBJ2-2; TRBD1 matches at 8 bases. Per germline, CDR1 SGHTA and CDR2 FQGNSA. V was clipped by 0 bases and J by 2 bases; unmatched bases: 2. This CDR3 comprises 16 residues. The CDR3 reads CASSLAGQVNTGELFF. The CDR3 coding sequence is TGTGCCAGCAGCTTAGCGGGACAGGTCAACACCGGGGAGCTGTTTTTT.

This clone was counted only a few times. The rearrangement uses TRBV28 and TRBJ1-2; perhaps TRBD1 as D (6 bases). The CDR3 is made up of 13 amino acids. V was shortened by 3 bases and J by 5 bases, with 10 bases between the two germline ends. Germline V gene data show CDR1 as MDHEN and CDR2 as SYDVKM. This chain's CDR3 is CASSFLTGYGYTF. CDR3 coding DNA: TGTGCCAGCAGTTTCCTCACAGGGTATGGCTACACCTTC.

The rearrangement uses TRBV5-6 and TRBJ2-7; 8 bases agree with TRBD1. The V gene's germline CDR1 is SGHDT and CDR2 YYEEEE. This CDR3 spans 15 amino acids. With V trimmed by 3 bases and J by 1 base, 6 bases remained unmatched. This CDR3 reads CASSWGTGYSYEQYF. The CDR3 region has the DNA TGTGCCAGCAGCTGGGGGACAGGTTATTCCTACGAGCAGTACTTC.

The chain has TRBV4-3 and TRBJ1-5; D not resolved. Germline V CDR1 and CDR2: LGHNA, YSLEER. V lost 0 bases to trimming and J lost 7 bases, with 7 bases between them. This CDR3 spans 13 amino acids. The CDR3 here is CASSQELRQPQHF. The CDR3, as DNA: TGCGCCAGCAGCCAAGAATTAAGGCAGCCCCAGCATTTT.

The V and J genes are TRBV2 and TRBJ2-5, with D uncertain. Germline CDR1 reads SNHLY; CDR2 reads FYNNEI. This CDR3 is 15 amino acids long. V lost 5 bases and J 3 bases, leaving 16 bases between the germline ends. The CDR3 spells CASSNRFDPKETQYF. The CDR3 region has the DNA TGTGCCAGCAGTAATCGGTTCGACCCCAAAGAGACCCAGTACTTC.

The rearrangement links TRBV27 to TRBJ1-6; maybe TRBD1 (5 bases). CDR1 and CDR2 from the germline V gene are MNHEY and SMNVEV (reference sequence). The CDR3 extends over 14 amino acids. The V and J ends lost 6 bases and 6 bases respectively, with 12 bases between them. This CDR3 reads CASRMGESNSPLHF. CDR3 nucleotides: TGTGCCAGCAGGATGGGGGAGAGTAATTCACCCCTCCACTTT.